Shown below are 17 T cell receptor beta chains from a single sample sequenced in a study of shared clonotypes between healthy human individuals. The protocol was immunoSEQ multiplex PCR, while the TCRdb copy is restricted to in-frame clones and leaves out a portion. The sample lists about 2.2 million clones, under 95% occurring once. Selected positively for CCR7 and CD45RO-negative, naive CD8 cells excluded terminally differentiated effector memory CD45RA+ cells. Material: naive CD8+ T cells from PBMCs. Receptor source: a man between 18 and 29 years old in good health. Some clones in this sample may be carry-over from other donors' samples.

The V call is TRBV4-1, the J call TRBJ2-1; 12 nucleotides line up with TRBD2. Germline V gene data show CDR1 as MGHRA and CDR2 as YSYEKL. The CDR3 runs to 17 residues. Trimming removed 0 bases from V and 10 bases from J; junction bases left unmatched: 10. CDR3 loop: CASSQELGGLAGTEQFF. Here the CDR3 DNA reads TGCGCCAGCAGCCAAGAATTAGGCGGACTAGCGGGAACCGAGCAGTTCTTC.

This chain uses TRBV13 with TRBJ2-2, with a possible D match to TRBD2 (6 bases). V was cut by 1 base and J by 3 bases, with 9 bases left in between. The CDR3 covers 15 residues. The germline gives CDR1 PRHDT, CDR2 FYEKMQ (reference sequence). The CDR3 here is CASSLVPGDTGELFF. The CDR3 coding sequence is TGTGCCAGCAGCTTAGTTCCGGGGGACACCGGGGAGCTGTTTTTT.

The CDR3, as DNA: TGCAGCGTTGTCCTTAGCGGGATTCACAATGAGCAGTTCTTC. Protein sequence: CSVVLSGIHNEQFF. The V gene is TRBV29-1, the J gene TRBJ2-1; TRBD2 matches 8 bases. Trimming cost V 4 bases and J 5 bases; bases outside gene matches: 7. The CDR3 totals 14 residues. CDR1 and CDR2 from the germline V gene are SQVTM and ANQGSEA.

The rearrangement joins TRBV13 to TRBJ1-5; TRBD1 aligns across 7 bases. The CDR3 loop spans 14 amino acids. After removal of 3 bases from V and 3 bases from J, the junction contained 2 bases not matched to a gene. Germline lookup yields CDR1 PRHDT and CDR2 FYEKMQ (reference sequence). The CDR3 sequence: CASSFGTDNQPQHF. The CDR3 bases are TGTGCCAGCAGCTTCGGGACAGACAATCAGCCCCAGCATTTT.

The rearrangement uses TRBV19 and TRBJ1-1; D is perhaps TRBD1 (5 bases). Trimming cost V 6 bases and J 3 bases, with 17 bases left between them. CDR3 size: 15 residues. Germline CDR1 is LNHDA and CDR2 is SQIVND (reference sequence). The DNA for the CDR3 is TGTGCCAGTAGACCAATTGGGGGTTGGGACACTGAAGCTTTCTTT. The encoded protein is CASRPIGGWDTEAFF.

This chain uses TRBV19 with TRBJ1-1; TRBD1 aligns across 9 bases. With V trimmed by 4 bases and J by 4 bases, 7 bases remained unmatched. CDR3 size: 15 residues. In germline, CDR1 is LNHDA, CDR2 SQIVND (reference sequence). CDR3 protein: CASSTSGTGITEAFF. The CDR3, as DNA: TGTGCCAGTAGTACGTCCGGGACAGGGATCACTGAAGCTTTCTTT.

The chain is built from TRBV27 and TRBJ2-1; D possibly corresponds to TRBD1 (6 bases). Per the germline V gene, CDR1 is MNHEY and CDR2 is SMNVEV (reference sequence). This CDR3 spans 15 amino acids. Trimming took off 5 bases at V and 7 bases at J, with 18 bases between the two ends. CDR3 DNA: TGTGCCAGCAGTAATGAGGACAGTCCCCGGAATGAGCAGTTCTTC. Translated: CASSNEDSPRNEQFF.

V is TRBV7-3 and J is TRBJ2-2; D uncertain. Trimming took 5 bases from V and 4 from J, leaving 11 bases between them. The CDR3 contains 14 residues. Per the germline V gene, CDR1 is SGHTA and CDR2 is FQGTGA. CDR3 sequence (DNA): TGTGCCAGCAGCCCAACGATTGGCACCGGGGAGCTGTTTTTT. It codes for CASSPTIGTGELFF.

This clone showed up just once. The chain joins TRBV7-6 to TRBJ2-5; D remains unclear. Germline V gene data show CDR1 as SGHVS and CDR2 as FNYEAQ. The CDR3 length is 15 residues. V was shortened by 5 bases and J by 5 bases, with 18 bases between the two germline ends. CDR3 nucleotides: TGTGCCAGCAGCAGAGGACCGGGTGGAACGGAGACCCAGTACTTC. Its translation is CASSRGPGGTETQYF.

For the CDR3, the DNA is TGTGCCAGCAGCCAAGAAGGGGCCCAACAGCCCCAGCATTTT. Protein sequence: CASSQEGAQQPQHF. The chain links TRBV4-2 to TRBJ1-5, with a possible D match to TRBD1 (5 bases). V lost 0 bases, J lost 7 bases, and 10 bases lay in between. Germline-derived CDR1 and CDR2 are LGHNA and YNFKEQ. The CDR3 runs to 14 residues.

V and J are TRBV15 and TRBJ2-5; 10 bases are shared with TRBD2. CDR1 LNHNV and CDR2 YYDKDF come from the germline V gene (reference sequence). This CDR3 is 17 amino acids long. After removal of 0 bases from V and 4 bases from J, the junction contained 8 bases not matched to a gene. The CDR3 protein is CATSREGRLAGAETQYF. Written as DNA, the CDR3 is TGTGCCACCAGCAGAGAGGGCCGTCTAGCGGGAGCAGAGACCCAGTACTTC.

This clone was seen only once. This chain links TRBV11-2 with TRBJ2-7, with 9 bases fitting TRBD1. V trimming: 7 bases; J trimming: 7 bases; junction bases outside the gene matches: 17. CDR3 size: 16 residues. The V gene's germline CDR1 is SGHAT and CDR2 FQNNGV. For the CDR3, the DNA is TGTGCCAGCACCCGTGGGCCGGGGACAGGGTTGGGGGAGCAGTACTTC. Its protein is CASTRGPGTGLGEQYF.

The chain links TRBV28 to TRBJ2-3, with no clear D. CDR3 length equals 15 residues. The V end lost 3 bases, the J end lost 2 bases, and 12 bases lay between the germline ends. The germline CDR1 and CDR2 sequences are MDHEN and SYDVKM. The CDR3 spells CASSFSPQSTDTQYF. CDR3 nucleotides: TGTGCCAGCAGTTTTTCCCCGCAATCCACAGATACGCAGTATTTT.

The V gene is TRBV9, the J gene TRBJ2-1; possibly TRBD1 for D (7 bases). CDR1 is SGDLS and CDR2 is YYNGEE in the germline V gene. The CDR3 is 15 amino acids. V lost 6 bases, J lost 2 bases, and 15 bases lay in between. As DNA, the CDR3 is TGTGCCAGCAACCAGGGGGGTTTCCCCTACAATGAGCAGTTCTTC. It translates to CASNQGGFPYNEQFF. The full variable domain, in which reference TRBV9 and TRBJ2-1 provide the parts outside the CDR3, is DSGVTQTPKHLITATGQRVTLRCSPRSGDLSVYWYQQSLDQGLQFLIQYYNGEERAKGNILERFSAQQFPDLHSELNLSSLELGDSALYFCASNQGGFPYNEQFFGPGTRLTVL.

In DNA form, the CDR3 reads TGTGCCAGCAGCCCCCCGGTGGGGAAGCAGTTCTTC. This sequence encodes CASSPPVGKQFF. The chain employs TRBV7-9 and TRBJ2-1; unclear D gene. Trimming took 5 bases from V and 11 from J, leaving 13 bases between them. Germline assignment: CDR1 SEHNR and CDR2 FQNEAQ (reference sequence). The CDR3 sequence is 12 residues long. Drawing the rest from reference TRBV7-9 and TRBJ2-1, the complete variable domain is DTGVSQNPRHKITKRGQNVTFRCDPISEHNRLYWYRQTLGQGPEFLTYFQNEAQLEKSRLLSDRFSAERPKGSFSTLEIQRTEQGDSAMYLCASSPPVGKQFFGPGTRLTVL.

V is TRBV9 and J is TRBJ2-2; possible D gene TRBD1, 6 bases. CDR3 length: 17 amino acids. Trimming cost V 2 bases and J 6 bases, with 20 bases left between them. Germline CDR1 reads SGDLS; CDR2 reads YYNGEE. Here the CDR3 reads CASSVGRLQGRSGELFF. The CDR3 DNA follows: TGTGCCAGCAGCGTGGGAAGACTACAGGGTCGGTCCGGGGAGCTGTTTTTT.

This clone was seen a single time. The V and J genes are TRBV27 and TRBJ2-7; tentatively, D is TRBD2 (6 bases). The V end lost 0 bases, the J end lost 1 base, and 13 bases lay between the germline ends. Germline values: CDR1 MNHEY, CDR2 SMNVEV (reference sequence). The CDR3 has 16 amino acids. The CDR3 DNA sequence: TGTGCCAGCAGTTTATCGGAGACTAGTTCGTCCTACGAGCAGTACTTC. Amino acid sequence: CASSLSETSSSYEQYF.